Listed here is a single T cell receptor (beta chain). Its antigen remains unidentified. Base quality data are lacking; no much larger clone is found one base away. The data are from a study of T cell changes during pregnancy in multiple sclerosis (dated by TCRdb to the late 2010s). Background for the entire study: The study looked at changes in the T cell repertoire across pregnancy in women with multiple sclerosis.

The library was obtained by the immunoSEQ multiplex PCR assay. TCRdb took this table from immuneACCESS and kept in-frame rearrangements with V and J called. Such tables lack part of the clones; where checked against another copy, unresolved V genes explain under half of the gap, and the rest is unexplained. Counted in this sample were under 50,000 clones; around 95% of them appeared once. Roughly 3.7% of the sample is held by the ten biggest clonotypes. From the germline V gene, CDR1 is MNHEY and CDR2 is SVGAGI. V drops 2 bases and J drops 5 bases, leaving 6 bases in between. Its CDR3 holds 12 amino acids, cysteine through phenylalanine. The DNA shown is the 36-base CDR3, in frame from base 1.

This material consisted of CD8+ T cells from peripheral blood mononuclear cells, taken after pregnancy. This receptor was obtained from a female donor with multiple sclerosis, enrolled in a pregnancy study. Recombination linked TRBV6-5 to TRBJ1-1; the best D guess is TRBD1, with 5 bases matching. The CDR3 region has the sequence CASSYGGTEAFF. The nucleotide sequence is TGTGCCAGCAGTTACGGGGGGACTGAAGCTTTCTTT.